One sample yielded the 32 T cell receptor beta chains listed below, sequenced in a study of blood T cell repertoires in COVID-19. Using immunoSEQ multiplex PCR, the repertoire was profiled, and TCRdb retains in-frame clones only, with some absent. The table lists over 75,000 clones, roughly 84% of them singletons. Source material: peripheral blood. The source is a man aged 65 to 85 with acute or convalescent COVID-19.

V gene TRBV2 combines with J gene TRBJ2-3; the match to TRBD2 covers 9 bases. J lost 2 bases, V lost 6 bases, and 9 bases had no gene match. The V gene's germline CDR1 is SNHLY and CDR2 FYNNEI. The CDR3 runs 16 residues. The CDR3 coding sequence is TGTGCCAGCAGGGCGGTAGCGGGGGCTTTCACAGATACGCAGTATTTT. It codes for CASRAVAGAFTDTQYF. The variable domain in full, completed from reference TRBV2 and TRBJ2-3, reads EPEVTQTPSHQVTQMGQEVILRCVPISNHLYFYWYRQILGQKVEFLVSFYNNEISEKSEIFDDQFSVERPDGSNFTLKIRSTKLEDSAMYFCASRAVAGAFTDTQYFGPGTRLTVL.

The chain has TRBV2 and TRBJ1-2; D possibly corresponds to TRBD1 (5 bases). Per the germline V gene, CDR1 is SNHLY and CDR2 is FYNNEI. V lost 8 bases to trimming and J lost 2 bases, with 12 bases between them. The CDR3 extends over 13 amino acids. The CDR3 spells CASLEDKNYGYTF. The CDR3 nucleotides read TGTGCCAGCTTAGAGGACAAGAACTATGGCTACACCTTC.

This clone has just a few counts. This chain uses TRBV5-1 with TRBJ2-2; 10 bases are a match to TRBD1. This CDR3 has 17 residues. CDR1 and CDR2 (germline): SGHRS, YFSETQ. V trimming: 0 bases; J trimming: 6 bases; junction bases outside the gene matches: 8. CDR3 coding DNA: TGCGCCAGCAGCTTGGAACCCGACAGGGGGCGTTCCGGGGAGCTGTTTTTT. Its translation: CASSLEPDRGRSGELFF. Looking up the rest from reference TRBV5-1 and TRBJ2-2 gives the full variable domain: KAGVTQTPRYLIKTRGQQVTLSCSPISGHRSVSWYQQTPGQGLQFLFEYFSETQRNKGNFPGRFSGRQFSNSRSEMNVSTLELGDSALYLCASSLEPDRGRSGELFFGEGSRLTVL.

There are a few counts of this clone. CDR3 loop: CASSLGAGVNTGELFF. CDR3 coding DNA: TGTGCCAGCAGCTTAGGAGCAGGGGTTAACACCGGGGAGCTGTTTTTT. The V call is TRBV7-6, the J call TRBJ2-2; a weak D match, TRBD1 (6 bases). The CDR3 has 16 residues. Looked up from germline, CDR1 is SGHVS and CDR2 is FNYEAQ. V lost 1 base and J lost 2, with 11 bases in between.

This chain joins TRBV12-3 or TRBV12-4 and TRBJ1-5, with a possible D match to TRBD1 (6 bases). V lost 7 bases and J 4 bases, leaving 11 bases between the germline ends. The CDR3 loop spans 13 amino acids. CDR3 in amino acids: CASTMTGNQPQHF. CDR3 nucleotides: TGTGCCAGCACTATGACAGGAAATCAGCCCCAGCATTTT.

The rearrangement joins TRBV6-6 to TRBJ2-1; D may be TRBD1 (6 bases). This CDR3 is built from 13 residues. In germline, CDR1 is MNHNY, CDR2 SVGAGI (reference sequence). V lost 7 bases to trimming and J lost 3 bases, with 10 bases between them. CDR3 protein: CASTEQGYNEQFF. DNA for the CDR3: TGTGCCAGCACAGAACAGGGCTACAATGAGCAGTTCTTC.

The rearrangement links TRBV7-2 to TRBJ2-7, with 8 bases aligning to TRBD2. V was clipped by 3 bases and J by 0 bases; unmatched bases: 4. There are 15 residues in the CDR3. Germline assignment: CDR1 SGHTA and CDR2 FQGNSA. CDR3 sequence (DNA): TGTGCCAGCAGCTTGAGCGGGGGCCTCTCCTACGAGCAGTACTTC. This gives the protein CASSLSGGLSYEQYF.

The CDR3 region has the DNA TGTGCCAGCAGCCGAGCGGGGGTGATAGATACGCAGTATTTT. Translating gives CASSRAGVIDTQYF. The chain uses TRBV5-6 and TRBJ2-3, with 8 positions matching TRBD2. Trimming took 4 bases from V and 5 from J; bases not matched to a gene: 6. Germline loops: CDR1 SGHDT, CDR2 YYEEEE. The CDR3 length is 14 residues.

V is TRBV29-1 and J is TRBJ1-1; a possible D gene is TRBD1 (6 bases). The CDR3 covers 13 residues. The germline V gene encodes CDR1 SQVTM and CDR2 ANQGSEA. V shed 7 bases and J shed 0 bases, with 12 bases lying between them. Here the CDR3 DNA reads TGCAGCGCTACAGGGTTATTGAACACTGAAGCTTTCTTT. Its protein is CSATGLLNTEAFF. The whole variable domain, filled in from reference TRBV29-1 and TRBJ1-1, reads SAVISQKPSRDICQRGTSLTIQCQVDSQVTMMFWYRQQPGQSLTLIATANQGSEATYESGFVIDKFPISRPNLTFSTLTVSNMSPEDSSIYLCSATGLLNTEAFFGQGTRLTVV.

This chain joins TRBV6-5 and TRBJ1-6; D remains ambiguous. The CDR3 sequence is 12 residues long. Trimming took 7 bases from V and 5 from J, leaving 6 bases between them. Germline CDR1 MNHEY, CDR2 SVGAGI. For the CDR3, the DNA is TGTGCCAGCATTAGTAATAATTCACCCCTCCACTTT. Amino acids: CASISNNSPLHF.

This chain links TRBV9 with TRBJ2-2; D possibly corresponds to TRBD2 (5 bases). The germline V gene has CDR1 SGDLS and CDR2 YYNGEE. Trimming pared 2 bases from V and 1 base from J, leaving 15 bases between. The CDR3 consists of 17 residues. Written as DNA, the CDR3 is TGTGCCAGCAGCGTGTCTAAGCGAGGGTGGAACACCGGGGAGCTGTTTTTT. Translation gives CASSVSKRGWNTGELFF.

DNA of the CDR3: TGTGCCATCAGTGAGCAGGGGGCGTACACTGAAGCTTTCTTT. This encodes CAISEQGAYTEAFF. The chain recombines TRBV10-3 with TRBJ1-1; 8 nucleotides align to TRBD1. Looked up from germline, CDR1 is ENHRY and CDR2 is SYGVKD. The J segment lost 3 bases and the V segment lost 2 bases, leaving 2 bases of the junction unmatched. The CDR3 is 14 amino acids.

V and J are TRBV18 and TRBJ1-2; TRBD1 matches at 8 bases. V gave up 3 bases and J gave up 6 bases; unmatched junction bases: 3. The CDR3 sequence is 13 residues long. From germline, CDR1 is KGHSH and CDR2 LQKENI. CDR3 coding DNA: TGTGCCAGCTCACCTTCGACAGGGGATGGCTACACCTTC. Its translation is CASSPSTGDGYTF.

The rearrangement links TRBV11-3 to TRBJ2-2, with D unresolved. The CDR3 contains 13 residues. Germline loops: CDR1 SGHNT, CDR2 YENEEA. Trimming shortened V by 5 bases and J by 6 bases, and 10 bases separated the two germline ends. CDR3 protein: CASSLSFPGELFF. In nucleotides, the CDR3 is TGTGCCAGCAGCCTTAGCTTTCCCGGGGAGCTGTTTTTT.

The chain couples TRBV9 to TRBJ1-6; 7 bases match TRBD1. J was trimmed by 7 bases and V by 8 bases; bases with no gene match: 9. CDR1 and CDR2 (germline): SGDLS, YYNGEE. The CDR3 is 14 amino acids. CDR3: CASQPGQQNSPLHF. The CDR3 coding sequence is TGTGCCAGTCAGCCGGGACAGCAAAATTCACCCCTCCACTTT.

This chain joins TRBV15 and TRBJ2-3, with 9 bases lining up with TRBD1. CDR3 length equals 16 residues. Germline assignment: CDR1 LNHNV and CDR2 YYDKDF (reference sequence). Trimming at V came to 6 bases and at J to 1 base, leaving 8 bases not matched to a gene. The CDR3 region is CATRRTGVDGTDTQYF. The CDR3, as DNA: TGTGCCACCAGACGGACAGGGGTGGATGGCACAGATACGCAGTATTTT.

The gene calls are TRBV7-3 and TRBJ2-1; 8 bases line up with TRBD2. CDR1 and CDR2 from the germline V gene are SGHTA and FQGTGA. The CDR3 totals 13 residues. V trimming: 3 bases; J trimming: 8 bases; junction bases outside the gene matches: 3. CDR3 bases: TGTGCCAGCAGCTTGGTAGCGGGGCATGAGCAGTTCTTC. It is translated as CASSLVAGHEQFF.

The sample holds a few counts of this clone. This rearrangement joins TRBV15 to TRBJ2-5, with 7 bases fitting TRBD2. CDR3 length: 17 amino acids. From germline, CDR1 is LNHNV and CDR2 YYDKDF (reference sequence). With V trimmed by 0 bases and J by 4 bases, 11 bases remained unmatched. The CDR3 DNA reads as TGTGCCACCAGCAGAGAAGTCGATGTTGGGAGGGCAGAGACCCAGTACTTC. Encoded protein: CATSREVDVGRAETQYF.

V usage is TRBV30 and J usage is TRBJ1-5; possible D gene TRBD1, 5 bases. The CDR3 totals 15 residues. Looked up from germline, CDR1 is GTSNPN and CDR2 is SVGIG (reference sequence). V was shortened by 3 bases and J by 2 bases, with 14 bases between the two germline ends. The CDR3 is CAWSGGDWGNQPQHF. DNA of the CDR3: TGTGCCTGGAGCGGTGGGGACTGGGGCAATCAGCCCCAGCATTTT.

The J gene is TRBJ2-3, the V gene TRBV5-1; D perhaps matches TRBD1 (5 bases). The CDR3 extends over 15 amino acids. CDR1 is SGHRS and CDR2 is YFSETQ in the germline V gene. The ends were cut back, 3 bases at V and 3 bases at J, with 14 bases in the middle. This CDR3 reads CASSSQGFGTDTQYF. DNA for the CDR3: TGCGCCAGCAGCTCCCAGGGATTTGGGACAGATACGCAGTATTTT.

The genes are TRBV11-2 and TRBJ1-2, with a possible D match to TRBD1 (5 bases). The CDR3 extends over 14 amino acids. Germline CDR1 reads SGHAT; CDR2 reads FQNNGV. V lost 1 base and J lost 7, with 13 bases in between. CDR3 nucleotides: TGTGCCAGCAGCTTAGTTCGGGGGGGTTCTGGCTACACCTTC. Translated, it gives CASSLVRGGSGYTF.

This chain connects TRBV5-6 to TRBJ2-3; D may be TRBD2 (5 bases). The CDR3 sequence is 16 residues long. Germline CDR1 and CDR2: SGHDT and YYEEEE. Trimming cost V 0 bases and J 1 base, with 12 bases left between them. The CDR3 DNA follows: TGTGCCAGCAGCTTGGATTTCGCAGCGGGCACAGATACGCAGTATTTT. Residues: CASSLDFAAGTDTQYF.

The genes are TRBV5-1 and TRBJ1-1; TRBD1 matches 7 bases. CDR1 SGHRS and CDR2 YFSETQ come from the germline V gene. V shed 4 bases, J shed 5 bases, and the junction held 8 bases outside the gene matches. The CDR3 loop spans 14 amino acids. The CDR3 is CASSLGQEGTEAFF. The CDR3, as DNA: TGCGCCAGCAGCCTAGGACAGGAGGGGACTGAAGCTTTCTTT.

The rearrangement links TRBV5-1 to TRBJ1-4, with D possibly TRBD1 on 6 matching bases. Trimming shortened V by 1 base and J by 13 bases, and 17 bases separated the two germline ends. CDR1 is SGHRS and CDR2 is YFSETQ in the germline V gene. The CDR3 has 14 amino acids. DNA of the CDR3: TGCGCCAGCAGCTTGTCGCAGGGAGGGGGTTCACTGTTTTTT. This encodes CASSLSQGGGSLFF.

V and J are TRBV2 and TRBJ1-4; D uncertain. CDR3 length: 14 residues. CDR1 and CDR2 (germline): SNHLY, FYNNEI. Trimming took off 4 bases at V and 3 bases at J, with 9 bases between the two ends. The CDR3 DNA is TGTGCCAGCAGTGGCGTGTCGGCTAATGAAAAACTGTTTTTT. Translated: CASSGVSANEKLFF.

CDR3 protein: CASSPGTGLAYGYTF. CDR3 nucleotides: TGTGCCAGCAGCCCGGGGACAGGGCTGGCCTATGGCTACACCTTC. This chain joins TRBV5-5 and TRBJ1-2; 9 bases are shared with TRBD1. The length of the CDR3 is 15 residues. Germline values: CDR1 SGHKS, CDR2 YYEKEE (reference sequence). The J segment lost 4 bases and the V segment lost 4 bases, leaving 8 bases of the junction unmatched.

This sequence joins TRBV28 and TRBJ1-5, with 7 positions matching TRBD1. From germline, CDR1 is MDHEN and CDR2 SYDVKM. With V trimmed by 6 bases and J by 6 bases, 11 bases remained unmatched. The CDR3 loop spans 15 amino acids. CDR3: CASRGPTGAGQPQHF. The CDR3 coding sequence is TGTGCCAGCAGGGGCCCAACAGGGGCTGGTCAGCCCCAGCATTTT. Using reference TRBV28 and TRBJ1-5 for the parts outside the CDR3, the full variable domain is DVKVTQSSRYLVKRTGEKVFLECVQDMDHENMFWYRQDPGLGLRLIYFSYDVKMKEKGDIPEGYSVSREKKERFSLILESASTNQTSMYLCASRGPTGAGQPQHFGDGTRLSIL.

The V and J genes are TRBV4-1 and TRBJ1-2, with a tentative D call TRBD1 (5 bases). The V and J ends lost 0 bases and 4 bases respectively, with 15 bases between them. Germline values: CDR1 MGHRA, CDR2 YSYEKL. The length of the CDR3 is 16 residues. CDR3 in DNA: TGCGCCAGCAGCCAAGAAGTTCAGGGCCTGGGCTATGGCTACACCTTC. Protein product: CASSQEVQGLGYGYTF.

This clone was counted a few times. V gene TRBV24-1 combines with J gene TRBJ2-1; possible D gene TRBD2, 6 bases. The CDR3 spans 18 residues. The V gene's germline CDR1 is KGHDR and CDR2 SFDVKD. Trimming took off 5 bases at V and 0 bases at J, with 19 bases between the two ends. This chain's CDR3 is CATSVARRDLGSYNEQFF. In DNA form, the CDR3 reads TGTGCCACCAGTGTTGCGAGGAGGGATTTAGGCTCCTACAATGAGCAGTTCTTC.

The genes are TRBV28 and TRBJ2-2; 7 positions agree with TRBD2. Germline lookup yields CDR1 MDHEN and CDR2 SYDVKM. The V and J ends lost 5 bases and 9 bases, in that order; junction bases with no gene match: 9. CDR3 length equals 14 residues. The DNA of the CDR3 is TGTGCCAGCAGTGCCTTTGGAGGGACTAGGGAGCTGTTTTTT. It yields the protein CASSAFGGTRELFF.

This chain links TRBV5-8 with TRBJ1-6; 10 bases match TRBD1. CDR3 size: 15 residues. V trimming: 3 bases; J trimming: 11 bases; junction bases outside the gene matches: 8. CDR1 is SGHTS and CDR2 is YDEGEE in the germline V gene. In DNA form, the CDR3 reads TGTGCCAGCAGCTGGGGACAGGGGAACTTGGCACCCCTCCACTTT. As protein: CASSWGQGNLAPLHF.

CDR3 in DNA: TGTGCCAGCTCAGCCTCAGGGTCAGGCGAGACCCAGTACTTC. Amino acid sequence: CASSASGSGETQYF. This chain uses TRBV18 with TRBJ2-5; perhaps TRBD1 as D (5 bases). Germline V gives CDR1 KGHSH, CDR2 LQKENI. Trimming removed 5 bases at V and 5 bases at J, with 15 bases between. This CDR3 comprises 14 residues.